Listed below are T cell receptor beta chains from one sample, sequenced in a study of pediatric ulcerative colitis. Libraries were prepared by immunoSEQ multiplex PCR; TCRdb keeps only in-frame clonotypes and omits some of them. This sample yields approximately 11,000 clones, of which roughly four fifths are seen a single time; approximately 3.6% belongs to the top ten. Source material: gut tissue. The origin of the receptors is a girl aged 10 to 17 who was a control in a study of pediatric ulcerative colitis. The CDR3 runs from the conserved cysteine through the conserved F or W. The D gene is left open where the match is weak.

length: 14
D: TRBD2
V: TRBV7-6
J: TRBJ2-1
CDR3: CASSVARESIEQFF

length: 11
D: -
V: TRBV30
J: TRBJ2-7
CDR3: CAWSRPGEQYF

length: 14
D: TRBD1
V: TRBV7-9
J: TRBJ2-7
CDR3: CASSFRDRGYEQYF

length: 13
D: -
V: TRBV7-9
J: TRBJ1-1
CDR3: CASSLPGNTEAFF

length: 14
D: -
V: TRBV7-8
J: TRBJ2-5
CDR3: CASSLTAEQETQYF

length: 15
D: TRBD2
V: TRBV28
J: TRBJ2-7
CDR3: CASSSPGTSGIEQYF

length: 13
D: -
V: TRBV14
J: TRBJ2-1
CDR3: CASSSPMRGEQFF

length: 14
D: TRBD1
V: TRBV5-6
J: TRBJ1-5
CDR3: CASSQRQGGQPQHF

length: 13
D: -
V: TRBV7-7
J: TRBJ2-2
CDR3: CASSLGNTGELFF

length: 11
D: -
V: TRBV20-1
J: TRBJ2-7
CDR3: CSARLAYEQYF

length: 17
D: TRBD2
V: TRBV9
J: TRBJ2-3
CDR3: CASSVTGLAGSTDTQYF

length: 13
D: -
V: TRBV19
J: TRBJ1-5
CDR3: CASSIGGGQPQHF

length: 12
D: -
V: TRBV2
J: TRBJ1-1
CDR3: CASLTEGPEAFF

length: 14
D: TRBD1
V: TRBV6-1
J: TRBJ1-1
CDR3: CASSDGGQGTEAFF

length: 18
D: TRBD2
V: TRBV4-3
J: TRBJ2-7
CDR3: CASSQDIPPTGGFHEQYF

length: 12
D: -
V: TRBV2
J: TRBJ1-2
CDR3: CASSPRDYGYTF

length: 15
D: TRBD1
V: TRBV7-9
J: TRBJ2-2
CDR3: CASSLTRTGTGELFF

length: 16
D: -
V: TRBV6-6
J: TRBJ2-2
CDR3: CASTIHPTVNTGELFF

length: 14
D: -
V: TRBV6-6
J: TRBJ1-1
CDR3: CASSAPGLNTEAFF

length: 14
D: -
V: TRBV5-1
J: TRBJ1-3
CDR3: CASSLTVSGNTIYF

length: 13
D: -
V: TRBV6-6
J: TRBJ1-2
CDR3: CASTKTDLSGYTF

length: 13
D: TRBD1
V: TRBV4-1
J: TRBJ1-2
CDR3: CASSVPGQWGYTF

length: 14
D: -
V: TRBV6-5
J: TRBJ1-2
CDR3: CASSYGPGVGGYTF

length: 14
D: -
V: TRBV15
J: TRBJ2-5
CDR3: CATSRDWGTRTQYF

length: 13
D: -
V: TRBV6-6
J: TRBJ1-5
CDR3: CASSATGNQPQHF

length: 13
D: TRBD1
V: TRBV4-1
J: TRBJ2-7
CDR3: CASSQRTGDEQYF

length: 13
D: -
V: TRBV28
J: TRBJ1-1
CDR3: CASSLFQDLEAFF

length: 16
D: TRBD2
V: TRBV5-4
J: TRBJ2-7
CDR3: CASSLPTSGSPYEQYF

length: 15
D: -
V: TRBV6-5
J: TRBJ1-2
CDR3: CASSYGGTGLYGYTF

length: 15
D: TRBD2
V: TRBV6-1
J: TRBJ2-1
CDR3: CASSEAGGSYNEQFF

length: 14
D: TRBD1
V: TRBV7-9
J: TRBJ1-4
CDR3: CASSSYSQGTKLFF

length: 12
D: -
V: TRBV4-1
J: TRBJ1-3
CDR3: CASSQLEDTIYF

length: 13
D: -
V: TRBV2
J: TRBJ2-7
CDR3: CASSDGSSYEQYF

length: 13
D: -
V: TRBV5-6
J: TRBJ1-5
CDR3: CASSLQGNQPQHF

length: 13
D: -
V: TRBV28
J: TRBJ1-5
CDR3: CASSLLRGQPQHF

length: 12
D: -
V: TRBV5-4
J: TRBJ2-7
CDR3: CASSLTPGEQYF

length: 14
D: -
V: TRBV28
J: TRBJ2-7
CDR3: CASSLTPASYEQYF

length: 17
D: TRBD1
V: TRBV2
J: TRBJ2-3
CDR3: CASSTYEGAFDTDTQYF

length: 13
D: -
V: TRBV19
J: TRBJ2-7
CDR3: CASSPGRNYEQYF

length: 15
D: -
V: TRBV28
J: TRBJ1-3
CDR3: CASRVHPFSGNTIYF

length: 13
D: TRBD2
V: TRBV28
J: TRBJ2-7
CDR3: CASTPGGPYEQYF

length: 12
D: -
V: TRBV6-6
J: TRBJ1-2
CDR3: CASRIFTDGYTF

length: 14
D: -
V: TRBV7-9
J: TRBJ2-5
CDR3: CASSFNTGKETQYF

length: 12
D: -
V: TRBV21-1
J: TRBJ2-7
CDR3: CASSKAPYEQYF

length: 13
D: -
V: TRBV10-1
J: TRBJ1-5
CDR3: CASSEEGNQPQHF

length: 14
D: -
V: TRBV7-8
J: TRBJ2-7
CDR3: CASSFSRESGEQYF

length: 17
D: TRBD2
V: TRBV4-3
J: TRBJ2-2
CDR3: CASSYSRTSGSIGELFF

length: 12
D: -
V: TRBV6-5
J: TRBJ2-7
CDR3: CASTGSAYEQYF

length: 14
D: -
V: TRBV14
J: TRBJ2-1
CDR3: CASSLPPSYNEQFF

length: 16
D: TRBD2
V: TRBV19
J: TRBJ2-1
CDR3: CASTMAGEAAYNEQFF

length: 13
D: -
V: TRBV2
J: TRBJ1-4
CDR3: CASTKNGIEKLFF

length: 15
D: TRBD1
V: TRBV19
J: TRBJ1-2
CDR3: CASRDRGATNYGYTF

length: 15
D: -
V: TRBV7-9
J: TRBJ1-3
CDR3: CASSLVRGDGNTIYF

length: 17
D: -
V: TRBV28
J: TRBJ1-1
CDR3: CASSLPNRLSWLTEAFF

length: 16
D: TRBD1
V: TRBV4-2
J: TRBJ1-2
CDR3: CASSQQAGTGNYGYTF